The next 18 T cell receptor beta chains were all read from a single sample in a study of T cells in Graves' hyperthyroidism and ophthalmopathy (dated by TCRdb to about 2019). Libraries were constructed by multiplex PCR. TCRdb lists the instrument as Illumina HiSeq 2000. Amplification of TCR beta CDR3 regions was carried out from RNA transcripts. A first-round RT-PCR of the TCR CDR3 used the HTBI primer set with the Qiagen OneStep RT-PCR kit. TCRdb cleaned the public reads at Q25 with fastp, built clones with MiXCR and kept in-frame beta chains. Each entry is one CDR3 protein sequence, shown with its most common DNA and genes. Here the sample has about 380,000 distinct CDR3 sequences; around 13% occur a single time. The ten largest clones add up to 11% of the sample. Sequenced: blood. Receptors originate from an older woman with Graves' hyperthyroidism.

This clonotype occurred many times. The chain has TRBV4-1 and TRBJ1-2; D unresolved. There are 14 residues in the CDR3. Trimming cost V 6 bases and J 3 bases, with 14 bases left between them. Germline CDR1 MGHRA, CDR2 YSYEKL. The DNA for the CDR3 is TGCGCCAGCAGAGGCCCAGGAAGAGACTATGGCTACACCTTC. Translated: CASRGPGRDYGYTF.

This clonotype was counted many times. This chain connects TRBV19 to TRBJ2-1, with D maybe TRBD2 (5 bases). V was trimmed by 6 bases and J by 10 bases, leaving 19 bases between them. The length of the CDR3 is 14 residues. Germline loops: CDR1 LNHDA, CDR2 SQIVND (reference sequence). This CDR3 reads CASSMNTGIQEQFF. The DNA of the CDR3 is TGTGCCAGTAGCATGAACACCGGGATACAAGAGCAGTTCTTC.

The table lists this clonotype with many counts. The genes are TRBV24-1 and TRBJ1-3, with a weak D call TRBD1 (6 bases). CDR1 KGHDR and CDR2 SFDVKD come from the germline V gene. CDR3 size: 17 residues. The V end was cut by 2 bases, the J end by 2 bases, with 15 bases between. The chain's CDR3 is CATSDSTRRGTGNTIYF. CDR3 DNA: TGTGCCACCAGTGATTCGACGAGGAGGGGGACTGGAAACACCATATATTTT.

The rearrangement uses TRBV7-2 and TRBJ2-4, with D unclear. The CDR3 is 14 residues long. Germline assignment: CDR1 SGHTA and CDR2 FQGNSA. Trimming cost V 2 bases and J 9 bases, with 14 bases left between them. The CDR3 sequence: CASSLIPPRSIQYF. CDR3 in DNA: TGTGCCAGCAGCTTAATCCCCCCCCGGTCCATTCAGTACTTC.

This clonotype was seen ten or more times. The gene calls are TRBV11-3 and TRBJ1-2; 8 bases agree with TRBD1. The V gene's germline CDR1 is SGHNT and CDR2 YENEEA. V was pared by 4 bases and J by 5 bases, with 6 bases of the junction left unmatched. There are 14 residues in the CDR3. For the CDR3, the DNA is TGTGCCAGCAGCTCCCGGACAGGGAGGTATGGCTACACCTTC. Amino acids: CASSSRTGRYGYTF.

V gene TRBV20-1 combines with J gene TRBJ2-7; 9 bases agree with TRBD1. CDR1 and CDR2 (germline): DFQATT, SNEGSKA (reference sequence). CDR3 length equals 13 residues. Trimming cost V 6 bases and J 2 bases; bases outside gene matches: 5. The CDR3 is CSARDRGAYEQYF. Here the CDR3 DNA reads TGCAGTGCACGTGACAGGGGGGCCTACGAGCAGTACTTC.

This clonotype showed up many times. V is TRBV7-3 and J is TRBJ2-3; D is tentatively TRBD1 or TRBD2 (5 bases each). CDR3 length equals 16 residues. Germline values: CDR1 SGHTA, CDR2 FQGTGA. Deletions cut 5 bases from V and 5 bases from J, with 20 bases between. The CDR3: CASSPSPRGVLDTQYF. For the CDR3, the DNA is TGTGCCAGCAGCCCAAGCCCAAGGGGAGTTCTAGATACGCAGTATTTT.

The chain has TRBV7-9 and TRBJ1-2; a weak D match, TRBD1 (5 bases). V dropped 1 base and J dropped 6 bases, with 18 bases sitting between them. The germline gives CDR1 SEHNR, CDR2 FQNEAQ (reference sequence). CDR3 size: 16 residues. The CDR3 reads CASSLGDRRAPDGYTF. CDR3 coding DNA: TGTGCCAGCAGCTTAGGGGACCGTCGGGCGCCAGATGGCTACACCTTC.

Notes on this clonotype: One end of the junction does not line up with germline, which may come from a read error. The chain has TRBV28 and TRBJ2-2; 12 positions match TRBD1. The CDR3 length is 16 residues. CDR1 and CDR2 from the germline V gene are MDHEN and SYDVKM. DNA of the CDR3: TGTGCCAGCAGTCCCGGGACAGGGGGCGCGTCCGGGGGGCTGTTTTTT. Translation: CASSPGTGGASGGLFF.

This clonotype was observed at least ten times. The CDR3 spells CASSSPASYNEQFF. The DNA for the CDR3 is TGTGCCAGCAGTTCCCCTGCGTCCTACAATGAGCAGTTCTTC. The rearrangement uses TRBV27 and TRBJ2-1; no reliable D call. The CDR3 is 14 amino acids. V lost 4 bases and J 1 base, leaving 8 bases between the germline ends. CDR1 is MNHEY and CDR2 is SMNVEV in the germline V gene (reference sequence).

Regarding this clonotype: A much larger clone lies a single base off, so this may be a read error. The chain couples TRBV11-2 to TRBJ2-1, with 9 positions matching TRBD2. After removal of 3 bases from V and 10 bases from J, the junction contained 10 bases not matched to a gene. The V gene's germline CDR1 is SGHAT and CDR2 FQNNGV. This CDR3 spans 15 amino acids. The CDR3 is CASSLGVAGDYEQFF. In DNA form, the CDR3 reads TGTGCCAGCAGCTTGGGGGTAGCGGGAGACTACGAGCAGTTCTTC.

Here the CDR3 reads CASSVQLTYEQYF. The CDR3, as DNA: TGTGCCAGTAGTGTACAGCTAACCTACGAGCAGTACTTC. The rearrangement links TRBV19 to TRBJ2-7; the D is unclear. Germline CDR1 and CDR2: LNHDA and SQIVND (reference sequence). The CDR3 has 13 residues. V was pared by 5 bases and J by 2 bases, with 10 bases between.

This clonotype was counted many times. The rearrangement links TRBV10-3 to TRBJ2-3, with TRBD1 matching 7 bases. This CDR3 comprises 16 residues. V shed 3 bases, J shed 6 bases, and the junction held 12 bases outside the gene matches. The germline V gene encodes CDR1 ENHRY and CDR2 SYGVKD. CDR3 in amino acids: CAISDGQAGGMDTQYF. CDR3 coding DNA: TGTGCCATCAGTGACGGACAGGCTGGGGGTATGGATACGCAGTATTTT.

Ten or more counts support this clonotype. The DNA for the CDR3 is TGCGCCAGCAGCCAAGATCCGCTCAGGGGAAAGACTGAAGCTTTCTTT. The encoded protein is CASSQDPLRGKTEAFF. The chain is built from TRBV4-1 and TRBJ1-1; the D gene is possibly TRBD1 (6 bases). The CDR3 contains 16 residues. The ends were cut back, 0 bases at V and 5 bases at J, with 16 bases in the middle. The germline V gene encodes CDR1 MGHRA and CDR2 YSYEKL.

This clonotype was detected ten times or more. The CDR3 region has the DNA TGCGCCAGCAGCTTGGGGGGACAGAGCACAGATACGCAGTATTTT. Encoded protein: CASSLGGQSTDTQYF. The chain recombines TRBV5-1 with TRBJ2-3; 7 bases match TRBD1. J lost 0 bases, V lost 0 bases, and 1 base had no gene match. CDR1 and CDR2 from the germline V gene are SGHRS and YFSETQ. This CDR3 region has 15 residues.

This clonotype was found many times. This chain connects TRBV20-1 to TRBJ2-3; D gene uncertain. This CDR3 region has 13 residues. Trimming removed 5 bases at V and 4 bases at J, with 13 bases between. Germline V CDR1 and CDR2: DFQATT, SNEGSKA (reference sequence). DNA for the CDR3: TGCAGTGCTGCCCCGTCGGACGCAGATACGCAGTATTTT. It codes for CSAAPSDADTQYF.

This clonotype showed up many times. This sequence joins TRBV28 and TRBJ1-2; 7 bases fit TRBD1. In germline, CDR1 is MDHEN, CDR2 SYDVKM. This CDR3 is 14 amino acids long. V was clipped by 6 bases and J by 7 bases; unmatched bases: 11. The CDR3 protein is CASSRGQDRSGYTF. Here the CDR3 DNA reads TGTGCCAGCAGCCGCGGACAGGACAGGAGTGGCTACACCTTC.

This clonotype was counted between two and nine times. This chain uses TRBV9 with TRBJ2-1; 7 bases fit TRBD2. The trim removed 4 bases at V and 7 bases at J, leaving 14 bases unmatched. This CDR3 is built from 16 residues. The germline V gene has CDR1 SGDLS and CDR2 YYNGEE. The CDR3 nucleotides read TGTGCCAGCAGCCCCCAGGGAGGCCTAGCGGCTAATGAGCAGTTCTTC. Residues: CASSPQGGLAANEQFF.